A single sample gave rise to the 5 T cell receptor beta chains below, sequenced in a study of PD-1 blockade in classical Hodgkin lymphoma. The time point was: newly diagnosed, previously untreated cHL patient sample. This table comes from immunoSEQ multiplex PCR, and its TCRdb copy is limited to in-frame clones, with some not included. The sample contains under 80,000 clones, approximately 93% of which appear only once. The sequenced sample was peripheral blood mononuclear cells (PBMCs). These receptor sequences come from a human donor with classical Hodgkin lymphoma.

In its sample, this clone was seen once. The genes are TRBV30 and TRBJ1-2; 9 bases match TRBD1. V trimming: 7 bases; J trimming: 1 base; junction bases outside the gene matches: 13. CDR1 and CDR2 (germline): GTSNPN, SVGIG (reference sequence). The CDR3 runs to 16 residues. The CDR3 here is CASDAGTGYINYGYTF. As DNA, the CDR3 is TGTGCCTCCGATGCCGGGACAGGGTACATTAACTATGGCTACACCTTC.

V and J are TRBV6-5 and TRBJ2-1; the D is unclear. This CDR3 comprises 15 residues. CDR1 is MNHEY, CDR2 SVGAGI, per germline. The V end lost 6 bases, the J end lost 0 bases, and 12 bases lay between the germline ends. The chain's CDR3 is CASSPAPYSYNEQFF. CDR3 sequence (DNA): TGTGCCAGCAGCCCCGCCCCATACTCCTACAATGAGCAGTTCTTC.

The chain couples TRBV28 to TRBJ2-1; TRBD1 is a possible D gene (6 bases). CDR1 MDHEN and CDR2 SYDVKM come from the germline V gene. The CDR3 has 16 residues. Trimming stripped 6 bases from V and 3 bases from J, with 18 bases between. The DNA for the CDR3 is TGTGCCAGCAGCCCCGGGACACCTAGCAGCTACAATGAGCAGTTCTTC. Its translation: CASSPGTPSSYNEQFF.

This chain uses TRBV4-1 with TRBJ1-4; D gene ambiguous. The CDR3 is made up of 15 amino acids. The germline CDR1 and CDR2 sequences are MGHRA and YSYEKL. The V end lost 5 bases, the J end lost 4 bases, and 14 bases lay between the germline ends. CDR3 protein: CASSSLQRRNEKLFF. CDR3 bases: TGCGCCAGCAGCTCTTTACAGAGACGTAATGAAAAACTGTTTTTT.

The rearrangement links TRBV28 to TRBJ1-4; 8 bases line up with TRBD1. Germline lookup yields CDR1 MDHEN and CDR2 SYDVKM. The CDR3 contains 14 residues. With 8 bases clipped from V and 6 bases from J, the junction kept 8 bases outside the gene matches. CDR3 nucleotides: TGTGCCAGCGGACCAGGGGGCCTATATGAAAAACTGTTTTTT. It codes for CASGPGGLYEKLFF.